This entry describes one T cell receptor (beta chain). Its antigen is currently unknown. The data stem from a study of T cell responses to AZD1222 COVID-19 vaccine. Assay: immunoSEQ multiplex PCR; the TCRdb copy retains only in-frame clones and omits some. The sample yields around 80,000 clones, approximately 85% seen once. The CDR3 extends over 14 amino acids. V lost 3 bases to trimming and J lost 3 bases, with 14 bases between them. CDR1 is DFQATT, CDR2 SNEGSKA, per germline (reference sequence). Overall study results and limits: At baseline, seropositivity was found in only six or seven AZD1222 recipients.

This receptor was taken from an adult who received the AZD1222 COVID-19 vaccine. The rearrangement links TRBV20-1 to TRBJ2-5, with a tentative D call TRBD2 (6 bases). The specimen was peripheral blood, collected 28 days after the second AZD1222 dose. CDR3 bases: TGCAGTGCTAGTTACCGGGACTTAGAAGAGACCCAGTACTTC. It specifies CSASYRDLEETQYF.